Included here is one T cell receptor beta chain sequence, with context. What it recognizes is unknown. Libraries were made from TCR beta cDNA, and they carried unique molecular identifiers. T cells numbering roughly 0.85 to 11 million gave rise to about 540,000 cDNA molecules. Each CDR3 protein is one row after TCRdb ran MiXCR on the PCR reads. The profile shows 350,000 to 500,000 distinct CDR3 sequences, roughly 38% of them singletons. The sample comes from a study of post-analysis software for immune sequencing data. Study observations and caveats: Five or six TRBV segments were significantly more frequent in patients than in controls. TRBV5-6, TRBV5-1 and TRBV20-1 were among these segments. Significantly lower normalized Chao1 diversity was seen in multiple sclerosis patients than in controls.

CDR3 size: 15 residues. From germline, CDR1 is DFQATT and CDR2 SNEGSKA (reference sequence). The source is a girl aged 2 to 10 with multiple sclerosis. The rearrangement uses TRBV20-1 and TRBJ2-6, with D perhaps being TRBD1 or TRBD2 (6 bases each). Sample: blood. The CDR3, as DNA: TGCAGCGCCCATATAGGGGGGACTGGGGCCAACGTCCTGACTTTC. Protein: CSAHIGGTGANVLTF.